This TCR beta chain came from a study of cytomegalovirus exposure and HLA in healthy donors. On the study more broadly: About 85 million unique TCRs from HLA-typed donors were held in an early release of data. General study findings and limits: A later analysis found that most CMV-associated TCR beta chains appeared HLA-restricted. A later analysis reportedly identified an Asian-associated ancestry cluster as carrying fewer N-insertions than the approximately 670-donor mean. In a later analysis, DRB1 alleles had the most associated TCRs; HLA-C alleles the fewest.

To note about this clone: Its antigen is unidentified.

Per the germline V gene, CDR1 is SQVTM and CDR2 is ANQGSEA. The CDR3 has 14 residues. V was pared by 4 bases and J by 4 bases, with 5 bases of the junction left unmatched. It was with 60 Vbeta and 13 Jbeta primers that the PCR ran. The data were produced by immunoSEQ multiplex PCR, yet TCRdb's version contains in-frame clones alone and is incomplete. The sample consists of roughly 130,000 clones, around 67% of them appearing once. This chain joins TRBV29-1 and TRBJ1-4; TRBD1 matches at 8 bases. This TCR derives from a woman aged 35 to 49 in good health and CMV-seropositive. The sample consisted of PBMCs. CDR3 region: CSVARTGSNEKLFF. In DNA, the CDR3 is TGCAGCGTTGCCAGGACAGGGAGTAATGAAAAACTGTTTTTT.